The 17 T cell receptor beta chains below come from one sample, sequenced in a study of blood T cell repertoires in COVID-19. Only in-frame clones appear in the TCRdb table, and some are missing; sequencing was by immunoSEQ multiplex PCR. The top ten hold approximately 1.5% of the sample, which has roughly 410,000 clones, around nine tenths seen once. Sequenced sample: peripheral blood. The receptors come from a woman aged 40 to 50 with COVID-19, enrolled during active disease.

The V and J genes are TRBV7-2 and TRBJ1-2; no definite D call. The CDR3 runs to 15 residues. V gave up 7 bases and J gave up 3 bases, with 18 bases separating them. Germline V lookup: CDR1 SGHTA, CDR2 FQGNSA. The CDR3 sequence: CASKGYGGQDYGYTF. The CDR3 bases are TGTGCCAGCAAGGGTTATGGAGGGCAGGACTATGGCTACACCTTC. Drawing the rest from reference TRBV7-2 and TRBJ1-2, the complete variable domain is GAGVSQSPSNKVTEKGKDVELRCDPISGHTALYWYRQSLGQGLEFLIYFQGNSAPDKSGLPSDRFSAERTGGSVSTLTIQRTQQEDSAVYLCASKGYGGQDYGYTFGSGTRLTVV.

The chain joins TRBV25-1 to TRBJ2-4, with TRBD1 as a possible D gene (5 bases). CDR1 is MGHDK, CDR2 SYGVNS, per germline. V gave up 7 bases and J gave up 2 bases, with 12 bases separating them. The CDR3 is made up of 14 amino acids. The CDR3 protein is CASKSPGPKNIQYF. DNA for the CDR3: TGTGCCAGCAAATCCCCAGGGCCCAAAAACATTCAGTACTTC.

In DNA, the CDR3 is TGCGCCAGCAGCCAAGATCCTCACGAGGGAAACACCATATATTTT. Its protein product is CASSQDPHEGNTIYF. The rearrangement links TRBV4-1 to TRBJ1-3; unclear D gene. Trimming took 0 bases from V and 4 from J, leaving 10 bases between them. This CDR3 comprises 15 residues. CDR1 is MGHRA and CDR2 is YSYEKL in the germline V gene.

The chain recombines TRBV29-1 with TRBJ2-1, with 7 bases matching TRBD2. This CDR3 has 16 amino acids. The V gene's germline CDR1 is SQVTM and CDR2 ANQGSEA. V shed 5 bases, J shed 7 bases, and the junction held 17 bases outside the gene matches. Written as DNA, the CDR3 is TGCAGCGTTCCGCTAACAGGACTAGTCAGACGGAATGAGCAGTTCTTC. This sequence encodes CSVPLTGLVRRNEQFF.

The chain combines TRBV28 with TRBJ2-5; the match to TRBD1 covers 8 bases. From germline, CDR1 is MDHEN and CDR2 SYDVKM. V lost 3 bases and J lost 4; bases outside the gene matches: 10. The CDR3 contains 16 residues. CDR3 sequence: CASSLWGRGRSETQYF. The CDR3 nucleotides are TGTGCCAGCAGTTTGTGGGGCAGGGGGCGTTCAGAGACCCAGTACTTC.

This sequence joins TRBV28 and TRBJ2-7; 9 bases are a match to TRBD1. Per germline, CDR1 MDHEN and CDR2 SYDVKM. This CDR3 is built from 17 residues. With V trimmed by 4 bases and J by 0 bases, 10 bases remained unmatched. The DNA of the CDR3 is TGTGCCAGCAGTTCCGGGGACAGGGTGGGCAGCTCCTACGAGCAGTACTTC. Its protein product is CASSSGDRVGSSYEQYF.

The rearrangement links TRBV19 to TRBJ1-5; 7 bases are a match to TRBD1. CDR3 length: 15 residues. Looked up from germline, CDR1 is LNHDA and CDR2 is SQIVND (reference sequence). V lost 4 bases and J lost 1; bases outside the gene matches: 4. The CDR3 spells CASSTGQPSNQPQHF. CDR3 in DNA: TGTGCCAGTAGTACGGGACAGCCCAGCAATCAGCCCCAGCATTTT.

V usage is TRBV9 and J usage is TRBJ2-5; TRBD2 aligns across 13 bases. This CDR3 is built from 16 residues. V shed 3 bases and J 5 bases; nucleotides not matched to a gene: 7. Germline-derived CDR1 and CDR2 are SGDLS and YYNGEE. The CDR3 DNA sequence: TGTGCCAGCAGCGGGGGACTAGCGGGGTTACGGGAGACCCAGTACTTC. This encodes CASSGGLAGLRETQYF.

J is TRBJ2-7 and V is TRBV7-2, with 11 bases fitting TRBD2. After removal of 5 bases from V and 5 bases from J, the junction contained 8 bases not matched to a gene. CDR3 length: 15 residues. Germline CDR1 and CDR2: SGHTA and FQGNSA. The CDR3: CASSPLAGGPHEQYF. CDR3 coding DNA: TGTGCCAGCAGCCCCCTAGCGGGAGGCCCTCACGAGCAGTACTTC.

V and J are TRBV5-1 and TRBJ2-2; 7 bases line up with TRBD1. Germline assignment: CDR1 SGHRS and CDR2 YFSETQ. V was clipped by 10 bases and J by 5 bases; unmatched bases: 11. This CDR3 has 14 amino acids. CDR3: CASALQGKTGELFF. As DNA, the CDR3 is TGCGCCTCGGCCCTACAGGGGAAGACCGGGGAGCTGTTTTTT.

The DNA of the CDR3 is TGTGCCAGTAGTATAGACCCGGCTAGTATGGCTGGCTACACCTTC. Its protein product is CASSIDPASMAGYTF. The V call is TRBV19, the J call TRBJ1-2; D is ambiguous. Trimming took off 0 bases at V and 7 bases at J, with 15 bases between the two ends. The germline V gene has CDR1 LNHDA and CDR2 SQIVND (reference sequence). The CDR3 contains 15 residues.

This clone has only one observation. The chain couples TRBV19 to TRBJ1-2; D gene ambiguous. The CDR3 covers 14 residues. Germline V lookup: CDR1 LNHDA, CDR2 SQIVND (reference sequence). Trimming removed 3 bases from V and 5 bases from J, with 13 bases in between. Here the CDR3 DNA reads TGTGCCAGTAGTATTCAGGCTGAGGGTTATGGCTACACCTTC. It translates to CASSIQAEGYGYTF.

This chain links TRBV9 with TRBJ1-6; no reliable D call. Germline CDR1 and CDR2: SGDLS and YYNGEE. V lost 3 bases and J 5 bases, leaving 12 bases between the germline ends. This CDR3 is built from 15 residues. The CDR3, as DNA: TGTGCCAGCAGCGGAGGGTGGGCTAATAATTCACCCCTCCACTTT. Translating gives CASSGGWANNSPLHF.

This sequence joins TRBV15 and TRBJ2-5; 11 bases line up with TRBD2. Germline trimming cut 11 bases from V and 2 bases from J; bases unmatched to any gene: 4. The CDR3 runs to 13 residues. Germline V gene lookup returns CDR1 LNHNV and CDR2 YYDKDF (reference sequence). CDR3 loop: CAATSGAQETQYF. CDR3 coding DNA: TGTGCCGCGACTAGCGGGGCACAAGAGACCCAGTACTTC.

The rearrangement links TRBV2 to TRBJ1-6; maybe TRBD1 (6 bases). This CDR3 spans 14 amino acids. Trimming took off 7 bases at V and 7 bases at J, with 14 bases between the two ends. Germline values: CDR1 SNHLY, CDR2 FYNNEI. The CDR3 DNA sequence: TGTGCCAGCACTGACCGGACAGCGAATTCACCCCTCCACTTT. Its protein product is CASTDRTANSPLHF.

This rearrangement joins TRBV27 to TRBJ1-2, with a possible D match to TRBD1 (5 bases). The V end lost 6 bases, the J end lost 5 bases, and 13 bases lay between the germline ends. In germline, CDR1 is MNHEY, CDR2 SMNVEV (reference sequence). There are 13 residues in the CDR3. In DNA, the CDR3 is TGTGCCAGCAGCTCCCCGACAGAGTATGGCTACACCTTC. It is translated as CASSSPTEYGYTF.

The chain recombines TRBV5-1 with TRBJ2-3, with 14 bases matching TRBD2. The CDR3 runs 18 residues. Trimming cost V 3 bases and J 4 bases; bases outside gene matches: 10. Germline CDR1 and CDR2: SGHRS and YFSETQ. The CDR3 DNA is TGCGCCAGCAGCTCACCTCCGGGACTAGCGGGAGAATCAGATACGCAGTATTTT. Its protein product is CASSSPPGLAGESDTQYF.